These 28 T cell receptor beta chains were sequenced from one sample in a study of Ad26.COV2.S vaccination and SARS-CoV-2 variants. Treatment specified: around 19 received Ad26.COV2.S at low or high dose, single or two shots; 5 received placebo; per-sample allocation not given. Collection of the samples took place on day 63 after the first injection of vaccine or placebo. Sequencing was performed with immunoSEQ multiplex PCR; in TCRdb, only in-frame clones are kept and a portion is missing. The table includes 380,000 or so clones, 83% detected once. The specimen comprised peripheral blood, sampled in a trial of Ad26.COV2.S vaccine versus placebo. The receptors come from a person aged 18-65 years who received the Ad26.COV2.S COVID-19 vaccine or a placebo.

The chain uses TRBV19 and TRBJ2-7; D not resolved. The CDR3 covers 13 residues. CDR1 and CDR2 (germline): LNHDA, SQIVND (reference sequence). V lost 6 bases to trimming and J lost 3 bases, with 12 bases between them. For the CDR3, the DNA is TGTGCCAGTAGCACGTCGGGCGGCTACGAGCAGTACTTC. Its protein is CASSTSGGYEQYF.

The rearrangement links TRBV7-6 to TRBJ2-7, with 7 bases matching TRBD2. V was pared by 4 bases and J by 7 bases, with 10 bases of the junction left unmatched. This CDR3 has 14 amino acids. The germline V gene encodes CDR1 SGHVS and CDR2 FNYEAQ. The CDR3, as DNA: TGTGCCAGCAGCTGGGGACTACGTGGGGGGGAGCAGTACTTC. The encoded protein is CASSWGLRGGEQYF.

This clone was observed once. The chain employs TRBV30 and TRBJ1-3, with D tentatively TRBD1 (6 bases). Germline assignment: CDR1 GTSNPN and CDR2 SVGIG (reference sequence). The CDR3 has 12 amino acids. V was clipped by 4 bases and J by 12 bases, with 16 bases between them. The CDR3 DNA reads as TGTGCCTGGACCACCCAGGGGCGTGGCATATATTTT. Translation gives CAWTTQGRGIYF.

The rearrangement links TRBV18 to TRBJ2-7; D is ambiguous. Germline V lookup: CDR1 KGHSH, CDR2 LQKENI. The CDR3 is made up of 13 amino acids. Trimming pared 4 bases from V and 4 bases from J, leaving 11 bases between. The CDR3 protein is CASSQLDLYEQYF. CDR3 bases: TGTGCCAGCTCACAACTGGACCTTTACGAGCAGTACTTC.

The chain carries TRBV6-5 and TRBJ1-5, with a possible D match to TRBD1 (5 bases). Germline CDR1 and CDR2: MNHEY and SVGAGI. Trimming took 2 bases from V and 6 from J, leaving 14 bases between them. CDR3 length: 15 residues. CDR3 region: CASSYAAPGGQPQHF. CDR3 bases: TGTGCCAGCAGTTACGCAGCCCCTGGGGGTCAGCCCCAGCATTTT.

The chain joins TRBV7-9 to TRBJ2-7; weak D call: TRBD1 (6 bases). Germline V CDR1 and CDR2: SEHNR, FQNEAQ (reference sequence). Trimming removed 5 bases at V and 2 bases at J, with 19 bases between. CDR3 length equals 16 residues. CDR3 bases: TGTGCCAGCAGCCCCCGGACAGCTTCTGCACCCTACGAGCAGTACTTC. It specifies CASSPRTASAPYEQYF.

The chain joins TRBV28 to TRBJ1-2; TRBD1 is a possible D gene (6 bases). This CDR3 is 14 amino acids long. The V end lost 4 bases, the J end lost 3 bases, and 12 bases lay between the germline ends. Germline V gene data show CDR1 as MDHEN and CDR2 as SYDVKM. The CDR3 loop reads CASSSRGPDYGYTF. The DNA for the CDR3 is TGTGCCAGCAGTTCCAGGGGCCCCGACTATGGCTACACCTTC.

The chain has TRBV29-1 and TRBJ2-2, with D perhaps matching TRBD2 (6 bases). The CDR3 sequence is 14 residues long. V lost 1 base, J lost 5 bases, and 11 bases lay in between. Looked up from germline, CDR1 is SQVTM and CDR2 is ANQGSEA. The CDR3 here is CSVEGVGRTGELFF. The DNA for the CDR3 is TGCAGCGTTGAAGGTGTCGGGAGAACCGGGGAGCTGTTTTTT.

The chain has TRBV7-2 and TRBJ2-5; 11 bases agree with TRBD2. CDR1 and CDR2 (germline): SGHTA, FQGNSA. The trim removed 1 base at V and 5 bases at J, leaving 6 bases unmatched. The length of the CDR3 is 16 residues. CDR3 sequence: CASSLGLAGGRETQYF. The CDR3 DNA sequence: TGTGCCAGCAGCTTAGGTCTAGCGGGGGGCAGGGAGACCCAGTACTTC.

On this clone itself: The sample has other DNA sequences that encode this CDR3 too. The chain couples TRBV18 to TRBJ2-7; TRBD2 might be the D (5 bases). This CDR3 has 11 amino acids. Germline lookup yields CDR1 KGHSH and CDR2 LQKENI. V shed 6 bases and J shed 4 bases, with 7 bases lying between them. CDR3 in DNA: TGTGCCAGCTCTCCGGGGTACGAGCAGTACTTC. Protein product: CASSPGYEQYF.

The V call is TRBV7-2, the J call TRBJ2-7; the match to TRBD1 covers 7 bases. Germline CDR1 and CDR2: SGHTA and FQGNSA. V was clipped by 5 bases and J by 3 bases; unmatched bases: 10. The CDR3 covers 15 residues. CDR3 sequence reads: CASSPLTGTDYEQYF. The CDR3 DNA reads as TGTGCCAGCAGCCCCCTGACAGGGACCGACTACGAGCAGTACTTC.

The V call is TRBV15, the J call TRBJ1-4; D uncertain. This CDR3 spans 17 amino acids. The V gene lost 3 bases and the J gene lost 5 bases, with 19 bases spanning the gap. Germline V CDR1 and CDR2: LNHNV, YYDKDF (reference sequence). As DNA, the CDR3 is TGTGCCACCAGCAGGCTTCCCTTAGAACGCCCCAATGAAAAACTGTTTTTT. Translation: CATSRLPLERPNEKLFF.

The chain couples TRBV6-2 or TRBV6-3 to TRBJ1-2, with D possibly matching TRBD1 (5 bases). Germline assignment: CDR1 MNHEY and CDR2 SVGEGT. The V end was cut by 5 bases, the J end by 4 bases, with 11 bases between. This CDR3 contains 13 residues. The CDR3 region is CASSPGRFYGYTF. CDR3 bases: TGTGCCAGCAGTCCGGGACGGTTCTATGGCTACACCTTC.

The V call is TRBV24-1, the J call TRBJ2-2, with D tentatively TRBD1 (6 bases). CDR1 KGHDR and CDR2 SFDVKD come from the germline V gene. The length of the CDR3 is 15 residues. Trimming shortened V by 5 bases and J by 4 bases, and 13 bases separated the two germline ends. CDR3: CATSGIMGATGELFF. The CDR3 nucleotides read TGTGCCACCAGTGGAATCATGGGGGCCACCGGGGAGCTGTTTTTT.

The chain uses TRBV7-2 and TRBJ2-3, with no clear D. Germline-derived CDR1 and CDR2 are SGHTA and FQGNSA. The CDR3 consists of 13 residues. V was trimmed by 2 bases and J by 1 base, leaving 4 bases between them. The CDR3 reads CASSLWGTDTQYF. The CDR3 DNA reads TGTGCCAGCAGCTTATGGGGCACAGATACGCAGTATTTT.

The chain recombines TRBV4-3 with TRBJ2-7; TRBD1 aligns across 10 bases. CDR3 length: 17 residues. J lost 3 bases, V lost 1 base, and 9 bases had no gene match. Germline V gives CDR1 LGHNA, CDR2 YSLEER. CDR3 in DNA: TGCGCCAGCAGCCAAGCTCTGGGGGGGACAGGGGTCTACGAGCAGTACTTC. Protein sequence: CASSQALGGTGVYEQYF.

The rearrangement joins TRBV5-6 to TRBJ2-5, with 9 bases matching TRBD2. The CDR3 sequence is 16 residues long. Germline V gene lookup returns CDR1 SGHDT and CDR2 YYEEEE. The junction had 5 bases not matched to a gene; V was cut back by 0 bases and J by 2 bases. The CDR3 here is CASSLGLAGIQETQYF. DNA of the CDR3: TGTGCCAGCAGCTTGGGGCTAGCGGGGATTCAAGAGACCCAGTACTTC.

CDR3 amino acids: CSVEGPEEKLFF. The CDR3 coding sequence is TGCAGCGTTGAAGGCCCTGAGGAAAAACTGTTTTTT. This sequence joins TRBV29-1 and TRBJ1-4; D gene uncertain. Germline assignment: CDR1 SQVTM and CDR2 ANQGSEA. The CDR3 sequence is 12 residues long. The ends were cut back, 1 base at V and 8 bases at J, with 8 bases in the middle. Full variable domain (outside the CDR3, taken from reference TRBV29-1 and TRBJ1-4): SAVISQKPSRDICQRGTSLTIQCQVDSQVTMMFWYRQQPGQSLTLIATANQGSEATYESGFVIDKFPISRPNLTFSTLTVSNMSPEDSSIYLCSVEGPEEKLFFGSGTQLSVL.

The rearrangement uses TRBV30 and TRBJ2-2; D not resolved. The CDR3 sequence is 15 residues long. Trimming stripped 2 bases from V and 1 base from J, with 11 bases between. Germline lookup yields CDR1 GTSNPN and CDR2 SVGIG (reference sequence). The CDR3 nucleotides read TGTGCCTGGAGTCCCCTTCGCCGGAACACCGGGGAGCTGTTTTTT. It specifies CAWSPLRRNTGELFF.

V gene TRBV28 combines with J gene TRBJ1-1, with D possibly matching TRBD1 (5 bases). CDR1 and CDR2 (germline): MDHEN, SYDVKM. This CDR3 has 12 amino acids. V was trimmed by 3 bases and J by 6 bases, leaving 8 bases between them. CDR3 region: CASSFGAAEAFF. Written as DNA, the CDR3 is TGTGCCAGCAGTTTTGGGGCGGCTGAAGCTTTCTTT.

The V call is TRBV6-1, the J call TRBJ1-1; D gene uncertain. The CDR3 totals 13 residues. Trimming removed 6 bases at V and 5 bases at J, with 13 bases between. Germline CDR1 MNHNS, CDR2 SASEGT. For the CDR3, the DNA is TGTGCCAGCAGCGCTGGTTCACGGACTGAAGCTTTCTTT. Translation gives CASSAGSRTEAFF.

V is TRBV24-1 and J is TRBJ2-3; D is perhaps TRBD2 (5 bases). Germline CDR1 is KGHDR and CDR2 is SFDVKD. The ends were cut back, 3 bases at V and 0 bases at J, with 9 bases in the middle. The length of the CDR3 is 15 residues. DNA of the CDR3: TGTGCCACCAGTGATCGAGGCGGGAGCACAGATACGCAGTATTTT. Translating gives CATSDRGGSTDTQYF.

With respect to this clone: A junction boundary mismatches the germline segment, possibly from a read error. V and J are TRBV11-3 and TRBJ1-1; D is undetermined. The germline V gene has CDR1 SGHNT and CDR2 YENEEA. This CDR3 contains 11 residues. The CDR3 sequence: CASSYGKAVVF. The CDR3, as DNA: TGTGCCAGCAGCTACGGGAAGGCCGTGGTCTTT.

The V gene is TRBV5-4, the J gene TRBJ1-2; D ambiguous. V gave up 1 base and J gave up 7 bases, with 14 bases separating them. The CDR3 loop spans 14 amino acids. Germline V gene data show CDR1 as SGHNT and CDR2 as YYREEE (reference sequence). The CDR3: CASSLNFESGGYTF. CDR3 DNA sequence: TGTGCCAGCAGCTTGAACTTCGAGTCGGGTGGCTACACCTTC.

This CDR3 reads CASSPPGDGETQYF. CDR3 nucleotide sequence: TGTGCCAGCAGCCCCCCGGGAGACGGAGAGACCCAGTACTTC. The V and J genes are TRBV6-6 and TRBJ2-5, with D possibly matching TRBD2 (6 bases). V lost 6 bases and J 4 bases, leaving 15 bases between the germline ends. The germline gives CDR1 MNHNY, CDR2 SVGAGI (reference sequence). The CDR3 runs to 14 residues.

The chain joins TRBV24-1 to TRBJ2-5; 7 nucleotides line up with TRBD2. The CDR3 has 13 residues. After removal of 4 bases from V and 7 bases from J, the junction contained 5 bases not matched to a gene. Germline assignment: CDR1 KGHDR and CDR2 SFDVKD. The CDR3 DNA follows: TGTGCCACCAGTGACAGCGGGGAGGTGACCCAGTACTTC. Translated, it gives CATSDSGEVTQYF.

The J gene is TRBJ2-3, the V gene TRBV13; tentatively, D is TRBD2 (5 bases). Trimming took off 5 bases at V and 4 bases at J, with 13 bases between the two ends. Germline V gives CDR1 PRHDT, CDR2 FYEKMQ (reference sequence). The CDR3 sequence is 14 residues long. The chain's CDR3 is CASSLERNSDTQYF. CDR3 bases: TGTGCCAGCAGCCTAGAGCGGAATTCAGATACGCAGTATTTT.

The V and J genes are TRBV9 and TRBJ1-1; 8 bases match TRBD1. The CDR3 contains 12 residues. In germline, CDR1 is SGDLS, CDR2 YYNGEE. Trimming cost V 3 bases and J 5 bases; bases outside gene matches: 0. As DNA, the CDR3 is TGTGCCAGCAGCGGACAGGGGACTGAAGCTTTCTTT. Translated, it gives CASSGQGTEAFF.